The clone carrying this TCR beta chain was counted ten times or more. With 2 bases removed from V and 15 bases from J, the gap between germline ends came to 8 bases. The CDR3 is 10 residues long. For TCRbeta, the library was prepared with unique molecular identifiers. TCRdb called the PCR reads again in MiXCR, with one record for every CDR3 protein. The repertoire includes 150,000 to 250,000 distinct CDR3 sequences, approximately 15% of them detected once, and around 14% sits in the top ten. These data come from a study of T-cell reconstitution after alpha-beta-depleted transplantation in children. The sample here was PBMCs from the stem cell graft donor, taken from the stem cell graft. This TCR was sampled from a human donor who donated a stem cell graft to a child with acute lymphoblastic leukemia. The chain joins TRBV12-3 or TRBV12-4 to TRBJ1-3; D possibly corresponds to TRBD1 (5 bases). The DNA for the CDR3 is TGTGCCAGCAGTTTAAGGGACCAATATTTT. This encodes CASSLRDQYF.